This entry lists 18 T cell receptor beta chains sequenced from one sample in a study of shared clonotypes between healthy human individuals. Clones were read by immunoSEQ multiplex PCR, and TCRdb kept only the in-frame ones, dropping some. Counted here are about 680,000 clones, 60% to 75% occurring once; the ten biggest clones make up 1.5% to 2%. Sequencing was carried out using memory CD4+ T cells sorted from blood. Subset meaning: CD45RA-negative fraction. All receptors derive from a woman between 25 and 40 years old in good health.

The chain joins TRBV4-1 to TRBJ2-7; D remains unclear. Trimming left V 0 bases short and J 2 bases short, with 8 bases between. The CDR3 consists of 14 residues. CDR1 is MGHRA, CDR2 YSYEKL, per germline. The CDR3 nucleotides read TGCGCCAGCAGCCAAGATACGCCTCCCTACGAGCAGTACTTC. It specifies CASSQDTPPYEQYF.

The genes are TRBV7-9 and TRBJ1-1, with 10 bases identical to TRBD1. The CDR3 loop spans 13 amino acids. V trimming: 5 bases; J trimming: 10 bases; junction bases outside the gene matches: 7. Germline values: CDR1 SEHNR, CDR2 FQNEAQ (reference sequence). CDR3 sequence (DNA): TGTGCCAGCAGCCGAGGGACAGGGGTAGGAGCTTTCTTT. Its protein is CASSRGTGVGAFF.

Written as DNA, the CDR3 is TGTGCCAGCAGCCCGCGAGGGGGCAGCTACGAGCAGTACTTC. This codes for CASSPRGGSYEQYF. This sequence joins TRBV5-4 and TRBJ2-7, with 7 positions matching TRBD1. The CDR3 is 14 residues long. The V and J ends lost 4 bases and 3 bases, in that order; junction bases with no gene match: 7. Germline-derived CDR1 and CDR2 are SGHNT and YYREEE (reference sequence).

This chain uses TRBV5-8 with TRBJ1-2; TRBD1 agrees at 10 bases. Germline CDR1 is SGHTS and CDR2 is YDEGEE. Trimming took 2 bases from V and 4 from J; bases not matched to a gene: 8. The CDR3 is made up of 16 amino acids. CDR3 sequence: CASSFLPGQGTYGYTF. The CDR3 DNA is TGTGCCAGCAGCTTTCTTCCGGGACAGGGGACCTATGGCTACACCTTC.

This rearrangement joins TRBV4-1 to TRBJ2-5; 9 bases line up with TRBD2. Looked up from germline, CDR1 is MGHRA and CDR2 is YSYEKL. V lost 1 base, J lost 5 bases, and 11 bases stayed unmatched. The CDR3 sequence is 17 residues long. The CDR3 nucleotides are TGCGCCAGCAGCCAAGGTGGGCTTAGCGGGAGAGGCGAGACCCAGTACTTC. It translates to CASSQGGLSGRGETQYF.

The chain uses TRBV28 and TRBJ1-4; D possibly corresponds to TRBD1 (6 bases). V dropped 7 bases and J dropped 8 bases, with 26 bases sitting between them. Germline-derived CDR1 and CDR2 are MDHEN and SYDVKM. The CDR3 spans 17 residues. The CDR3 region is CASTQQGSLSQLEKLFF. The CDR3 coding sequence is TGTGCCAGCACCCAACAGGGAAGCTTATCCCAACTGGAAAAACTGTTTTTT.

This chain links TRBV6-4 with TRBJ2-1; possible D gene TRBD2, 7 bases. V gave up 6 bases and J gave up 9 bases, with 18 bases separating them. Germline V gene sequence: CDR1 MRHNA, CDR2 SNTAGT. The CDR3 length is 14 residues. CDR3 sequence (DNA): TGTGCCAGCAGAGTGTCCGGCGGGGGCGGTGAGCAGTTCTTC. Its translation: CASRVSGGGGEQFF.

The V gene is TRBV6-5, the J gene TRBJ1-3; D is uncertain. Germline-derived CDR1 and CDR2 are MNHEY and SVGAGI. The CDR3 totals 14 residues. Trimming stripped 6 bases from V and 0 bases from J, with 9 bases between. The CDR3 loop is CASSTPSSGNTIYF. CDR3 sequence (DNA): TGTGCCAGCAGCACCCCTTCCTCTGGAAACACCATATATTTT.

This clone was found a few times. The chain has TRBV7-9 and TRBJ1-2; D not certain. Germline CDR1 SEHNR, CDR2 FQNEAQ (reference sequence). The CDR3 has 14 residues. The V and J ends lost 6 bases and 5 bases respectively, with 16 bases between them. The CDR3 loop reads CASSFGQIRYGYTF. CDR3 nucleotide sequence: TGTGCCAGCAGTTTCGGTCAGATACGGTATGGCTACACCTTC. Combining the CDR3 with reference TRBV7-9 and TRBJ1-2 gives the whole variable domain DTGVSQNPRHKITKRGQNVTFRCDPISEHNRLYWYRQTLGQGPEFLTYFQNEAQLEKSRLLSDRFSAERPKGSFSTLEIQRTEQGDSAMYLCASSFGQIRYGYTFGSGTRLTVV.

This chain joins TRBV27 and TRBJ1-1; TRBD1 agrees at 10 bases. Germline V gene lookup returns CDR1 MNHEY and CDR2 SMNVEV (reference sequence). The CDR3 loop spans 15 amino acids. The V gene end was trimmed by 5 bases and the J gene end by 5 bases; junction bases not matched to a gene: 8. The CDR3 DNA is TGTGCCAGCAGTAACCCGGGACAGGGGAGGACTGAAGCTTTCTTT. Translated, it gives CASSNPGQGRTEAFF.

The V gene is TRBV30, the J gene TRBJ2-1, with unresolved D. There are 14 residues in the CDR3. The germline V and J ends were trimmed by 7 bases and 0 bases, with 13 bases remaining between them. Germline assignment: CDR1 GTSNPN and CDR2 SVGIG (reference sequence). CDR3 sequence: CAFHDWSSYNEQFF. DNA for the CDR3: TGTGCCTTCCATGACTGGAGCTCCTACAATGAGCAGTTCTTC. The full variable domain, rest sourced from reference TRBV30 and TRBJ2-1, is SQTIHQWPATLVQPVGSPLSLECTVEGTSNPNLYWYRQAAGRGLQLLFYSVGIGQISSEVPQNLSASRPQDRQFILSSKKLLLSDSGFYLCAFHDWSSYNEQFFGPGTRLTVL.

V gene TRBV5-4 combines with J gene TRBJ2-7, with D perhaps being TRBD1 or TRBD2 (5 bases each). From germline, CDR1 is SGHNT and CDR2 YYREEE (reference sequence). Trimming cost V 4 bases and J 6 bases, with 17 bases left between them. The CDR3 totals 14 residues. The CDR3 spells CASSPGTGLGEQYF. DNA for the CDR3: TGTGCCAGCAGCCCCGGGACGGGGCTCGGCGAGCAGTACTTC.

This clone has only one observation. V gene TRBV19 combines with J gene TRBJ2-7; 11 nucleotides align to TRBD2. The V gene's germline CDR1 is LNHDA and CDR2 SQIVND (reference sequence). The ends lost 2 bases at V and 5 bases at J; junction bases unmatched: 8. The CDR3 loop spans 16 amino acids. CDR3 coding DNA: TGTGCCAGTAGTATACGGGGACTAGCGGAGCCCCACGAGCAGTACTTC. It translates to CASSIRGLAEPHEQYF.

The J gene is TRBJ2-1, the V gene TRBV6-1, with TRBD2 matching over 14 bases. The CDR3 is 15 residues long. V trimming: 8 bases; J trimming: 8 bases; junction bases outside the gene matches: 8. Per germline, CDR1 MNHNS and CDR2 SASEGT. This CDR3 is CASPRGLAGDYEQFF. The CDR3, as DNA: TGTGCCAGCCCTAGGGGACTAGCGGGAGACTATGAGCAGTTCTTC.

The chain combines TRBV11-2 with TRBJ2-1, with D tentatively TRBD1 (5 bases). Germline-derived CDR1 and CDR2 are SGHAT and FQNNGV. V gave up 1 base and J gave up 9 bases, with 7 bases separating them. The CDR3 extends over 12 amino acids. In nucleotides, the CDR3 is TGTGCCAGCAGCTTAGGGGGCGGTGAGCAGTTCTTC. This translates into CASSLGGGEQFF. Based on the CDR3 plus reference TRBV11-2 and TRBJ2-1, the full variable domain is EAGVAQSPRYKIIEKRQSVAFWCNPISGHATLYWYQQILGQGPKLLIQFQNNGVVDDSQLPKDRFSAERLKGVDSTLKIQPAKLEDSAVYLCASSLGGGEQFFGPGTRLTVL.

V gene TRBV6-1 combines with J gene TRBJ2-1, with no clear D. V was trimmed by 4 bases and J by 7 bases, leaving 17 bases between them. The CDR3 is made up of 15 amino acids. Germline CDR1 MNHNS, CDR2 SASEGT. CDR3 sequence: CASSVFDTSGNEQFF. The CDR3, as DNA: TGTGCCAGCAGTGTATTCGACACCTCCGGAAATGAGCAGTTCTTC.

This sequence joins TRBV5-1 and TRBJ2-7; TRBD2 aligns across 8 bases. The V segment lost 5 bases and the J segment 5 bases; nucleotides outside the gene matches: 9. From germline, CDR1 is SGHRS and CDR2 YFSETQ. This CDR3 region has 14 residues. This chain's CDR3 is CASSTTGGPDEQYF. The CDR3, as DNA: TGCGCCAGCAGTACTACGGGAGGGCCCGACGAGCAGTACTTC.

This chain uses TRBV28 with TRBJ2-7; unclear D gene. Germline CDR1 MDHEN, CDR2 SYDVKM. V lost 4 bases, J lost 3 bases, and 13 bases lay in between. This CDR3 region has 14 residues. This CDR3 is CASSSATLHYEQYF. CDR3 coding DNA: TGTGCCAGCAGTTCTGCCACGCTGCACTACGAGCAGTACTTC.